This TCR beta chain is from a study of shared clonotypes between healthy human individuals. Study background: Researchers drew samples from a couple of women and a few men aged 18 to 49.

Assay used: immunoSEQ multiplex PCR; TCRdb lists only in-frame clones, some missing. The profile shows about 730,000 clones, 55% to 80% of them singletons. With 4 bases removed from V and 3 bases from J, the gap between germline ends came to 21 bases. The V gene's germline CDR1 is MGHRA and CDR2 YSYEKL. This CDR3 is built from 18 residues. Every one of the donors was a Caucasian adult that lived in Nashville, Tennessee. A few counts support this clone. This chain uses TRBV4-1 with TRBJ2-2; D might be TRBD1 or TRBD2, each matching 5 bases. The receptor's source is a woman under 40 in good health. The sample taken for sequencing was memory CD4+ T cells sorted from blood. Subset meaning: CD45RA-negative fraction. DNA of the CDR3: TGCGCCAGCAGCCTACTTACGCCGGGACCCGTTGACACCGGGGAGCTGTTTTTT. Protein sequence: CASSLLTPGPVDTGELFF.